The 15 T cell receptor beta chains presented below share a single source sample, sequenced in a study of OX40 agonist ivuxolimab in advanced cancers. The repertoire was sequenced with immunoSEQ multiplex PCR; TCRdb's copy has only in-frame clones and lacks some. The data show 55,000 to 70,000 clones, 80% to 90% seen once. This specimen was CD4+ or CD8+ T cells sorted from blood, taken in a trial of the OX40 agonist ivuxolimab. These receptors originate from an adult with an advanced solid tumor such as melanoma, head and neck, liver or kidney cancer.

This rearrangement joins TRBV15 to TRBJ2-1, with 9 bases that match TRBD1. J was trimmed by 8 bases and V by 4 bases; bases with no gene match: 3. The CDR3 covers 13 residues. In germline, CDR1 is LNHNV, CDR2 YYDKDF (reference sequence). The DNA of the CDR3 is TGTGCCACCAGCACCAGGGACAGGGATGAGCAGTTCTTC. Protein product: CATSTRDRDEQFF.

Written as DNA, the CDR3 is TGTGCCAGCAGCCCACTAGGAGTGGGGGAGCAGTTCTTC. This sequence encodes CASSPLGVGEQFF. This rearrangement joins TRBV11-3 to TRBJ2-1, with D possibly being TRBD2 (5 bases). Germline V lookup: CDR1 SGHNT, CDR2 YENEEA. There are 13 residues in the CDR3. Trimming shortened V by 5 bases and J by 10 bases, and 15 bases separated the two germline ends.

The chain combines TRBV19 with TRBJ2-1; TRBD1 matches 8 bases. The V gene's germline CDR1 is LNHDA and CDR2 SQIVND (reference sequence). V shed 6 bases and J 16 bases; nucleotides not matched to a gene: 5. CDR3 length: 10 residues. This CDR3 is CASRGQGLFF. The CDR3 DNA is TGTGCCAGTAGAGGACAGGGCCTATTCTTC.

This clone was observed once. The chain recombines TRBV12-5 with TRBJ2-1; 8 bases are shared with TRBD1. Germline values: CDR1 LGHNT, CDR2 FRNRAP. The CDR3 loop spans 16 amino acids. The V segment lost 1 base and the J segment 0 bases; nucleotides outside the gene matches: 2. CDR3 DNA: TGTGCTAGTGGTTTGGGGGACAGGAGCTCCTACAATGAGCAGTTCTTC. This codes for CASGLGDRSSYNEQFF.

V gene TRBV11-2 combines with J gene TRBJ2-3; D is ambiguous. Trimming stripped 5 bases from V and 0 bases from J, with 12 bases between. Germline V gives CDR1 SGHAT, CDR2 FQNNGV. This CDR3 is 15 amino acids long. CDR3 in amino acids: CASSPGQASTDTQYF. In DNA, the CDR3 is TGTGCCAGCAGCCCCGGGCAGGCTAGCACAGATACGCAGTATTTT.

The chain links TRBV19 to TRBJ2-7, with 11 bases matching TRBD1. The germline CDR1 and CDR2 sequences are LNHDA and SQIVND (reference sequence). V shed 5 bases and J 6 bases; nucleotides not matched to a gene: 3. There are 13 residues in the CDR3. CDR3 DNA sequence: TGTGCCAGTAGTGCCGGGACAGGGGGCGAGCAGTACTTC. This sequence encodes CASSAGTGGEQYF. Variable domain in full (rest from reference TRBV19 and TRBJ2-7): DGGITQSPKYLFRKEGQNVTLSCEQNLNHDAMYWYRQDPGQGLRLIYYSQIVNDFQKGDIAEGYSVSREKKESFPLTVTSAQKNPTAFYLCASSAGTGGEQYFGPGTRLTVT.

The V gene is TRBV7-9, the J gene TRBJ2-5; D might be TRBD2 (6 bases). The CDR3 loop spans 16 amino acids. The V end lost 5 bases, the J end lost 4 bases, and 20 bases lay between the germline ends. Germline loops: CDR1 SEHNR, CDR2 FQNEAQ (reference sequence). The CDR3 DNA sequence: TGTGCCAGCAGCCGTGGGTCGGGAGTACGGGGAGAGACCCAGTACTTC. Residues: CASSRGSGVRGETQYF.

The chain carries TRBV27 and TRBJ2-7; 9 bases map to TRBD1. Losses at the gene ends were 4 bases for V and 2 bases for J; bases not matched to a gene: 3. Per the germline V gene, CDR1 is MNHEY and CDR2 is SMNVEV (reference sequence). The CDR3 sequence is 14 residues long. The CDR3 here is CASSWGQGTYEQYF. As DNA, the CDR3 is TGTGCCAGCAGTTGGGGACAGGGAACCTACGAGCAGTACTTC.

This sequence joins TRBV6-1 and TRBJ2-7; a weak D match, TRBD1 (5 bases). From germline, CDR1 is MNHNS and CDR2 SASEGT. This CDR3 is built from 16 residues. Deletions cut 3 bases from V and 6 bases from J, with 21 bases between. CDR3 in amino acids: CASSEGRTILPGEQYF. The CDR3 DNA reads as TGTGCCAGCAGTGAGGGCAGGACAATTCTCCCCGGCGAGCAGTACTTC.

The rearrangement links TRBV19 to TRBJ2-5, with D perhaps given as TRBD1 or TRBD2 (5 bases each). The CDR3 length is 13 residues. V lost 7 bases and J 5 bases, leaving 14 bases between the germline ends. The germline gives CDR1 LNHDA, CDR2 SQIVND (reference sequence). CDR3 DNA sequence: TGTGCCAGTACCTCCCAGGGACGGGAGACCCAGTACTTC. Encoded protein: CASTSQGRETQYF.

The chain carries TRBV14 and TRBJ1-1; D not certain. The V gene lost 6 bases and the J gene lost 1 base, with 9 bases spanning the gap. This CDR3 region has 13 residues. Per the germline V gene, CDR1 is SGHDN and CDR2 is FVKESK. The CDR3 region has the DNA TGTGCCAGCAGTAGAAGAGAGAACACTGAAGCTTTCTTT. It codes for CASSRRENTEAFF.

The chain joins TRBV29-1 to TRBJ1-3, with 7 positions matching TRBD1. The CDR3 runs 13 residues. Germline V gene lookup returns CDR1 SQVTM and CDR2 ANQGSEA. Trimming cost V 7 bases and J 4 bases; bases outside gene matches: 7. CDR3 region: CSAAGTVGNTIYF. The CDR3 DNA reads as TGCAGCGCGGCCGGGACAGTCGGAAACACCATATATTTT.

The chain recombines TRBV5-1 with TRBJ2-5; 7 nucleotides agree with TRBD1. Germline lookup yields CDR1 SGHRS and CDR2 YFSETQ. Trimming at V came to 5 bases and at J to 1 base, leaving 5 bases not matched to a gene. The CDR3 extends over 14 amino acids. CDR3 coding DNA: TGCGCCAGCAGACGGGACAGCCTCCAAGAGACCCAGTACTTC. This translates into CASRRDSLQETQYF.

This clone came up once. The rearrangement uses TRBV10-3 and TRBJ1-1; no firm D call. Germline lookup yields CDR1 ENHRY and CDR2 SYGVKD. This CDR3 has 13 residues. V was cut by 6 bases and J by 4 bases, with 12 bases left in between. The DNA of the CDR3 is TGTGCCATCAGGGAGGAGGCAGGCACTGAAGCTTTCTTT. Its protein is CAIREEAGTEAFF.

The rearrangement links TRBV19 to TRBJ1-5, with 10 bases fitting TRBD1. V lost 4 bases, J lost 2 bases, and 11 bases stayed unmatched. Germline loops: CDR1 LNHDA, CDR2 SQIVND (reference sequence). The CDR3 has 18 residues. CDR3 amino acids: CASSTRKTGGDGNQPQHF. CDR3 DNA: TGTGCCAGTAGTACAAGGAAGACAGGGGGCGACGGCAATCAGCCCCAGCATTTT.